This T cell receptor beta chain was sequenced in a study of breast tumors, draining lymph nodes, adjacent tissues. Findings and limits, study-wide: Tumors had less TCR diversity than lymph nodes, more than nontumor tissue. Luminal-like breast cancer showed significantly higher tumor–nontumor repertoire similarity than basal-like.

Using its own MiXCR run on the multiplex PCR reads, TCRdb lists one record per CDR3 protein. Here the sample spans more than 20,000 distinct CDR3 sequences, about 25% being singletons. This clonotype was observed at least ten times. The antigen is unknown. The CDR3 has 16 amino acids. The ends lost 4 bases at V and 2 bases at J; junction bases unmatched: 8. The germline CDR1 and CDR2 sequences are SGHNT and YYREEE (reference sequence). This TCR derives from a female donor with breast cancer. Some clones in this sample may be carry-over from other donors' samples. The gene calls are TRBV5-4 and TRBJ2-5; TRBD2 matches at 10 bases. The sequenced sample was breast tumor tissue. CDR3 sequence: CASSGGLAEGQETQYF. Here the CDR3 DNA reads TGTGCCAGCAGCGGAGGACTAGCGGAGGGTCAAGAGACCCAGTACTTC.